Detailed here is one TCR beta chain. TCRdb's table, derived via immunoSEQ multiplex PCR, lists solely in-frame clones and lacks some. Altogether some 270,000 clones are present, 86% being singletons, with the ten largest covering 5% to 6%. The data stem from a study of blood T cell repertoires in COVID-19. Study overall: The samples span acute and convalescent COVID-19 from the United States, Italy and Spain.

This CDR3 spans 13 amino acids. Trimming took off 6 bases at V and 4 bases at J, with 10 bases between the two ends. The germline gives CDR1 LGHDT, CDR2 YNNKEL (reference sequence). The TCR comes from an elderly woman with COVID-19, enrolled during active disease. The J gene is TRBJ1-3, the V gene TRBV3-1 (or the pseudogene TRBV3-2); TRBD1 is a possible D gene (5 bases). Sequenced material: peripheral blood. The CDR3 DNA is TGTGCCAGCAGTAGGGGCACAGGAAACACCATATATTTT. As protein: CASSRGTGNTIYF.